This TCR beta chain was identified in a study of T cell responses to AZD1222 COVID-19 vaccine. For the study at large: Pooled samples include second doses given at about 4 or 12 weeks. Study-wide findings and caveats: The donors showed a predominance of white British ancestry and of females, with possible underestimation of clonal diversity. Spike regions recognized by vaccine-associated CD4 TCRs spanned the protein, led by 160-218 and 743-854. Only after the peak T cell response were repertoires sampled.

Sequencing was performed with immunoSEQ multiplex PCR; in TCRdb, only in-frame clones are kept and a portion is missing. The sample shows about 130,000 clones, under 95% of them seen only once. Worth noting for this clone: No antigen is known for it.

This TCR came from an adult in good health. Sequenced material: peripheral blood, taken on day 0 of AZD1222 vaccination.

Here the CDR3 DNA reads TGTGCCAGTAGTCCGGTAGACAGGTACCAAGAGACCCAGTACTTC. Translation gives CASSPVDRYQETQYF. The rearrangement joins TRBV19 to TRBJ2-5, with D possibly matching TRBD1 (6 bases). Germline V gene sequence: CDR1 LNHDA, CDR2 SQIVND (reference sequence). Trimming took 5 bases from V and 0 from J, leaving 13 bases between them. There are 15 residues in the CDR3.